Listed here are 23 T cell receptor beta chains from one sample, sequenced in a study of T cell repertoires in cytomegalovirus infection. These receptors have no known antigen. Via MiXCR, TCRdb re-called the reads, giving one row per CDR3 protein. The data contain approximately 590,000 distinct CDR3 sequences, around two fifths of them singletons. This specimen consisted of cultured PBMCs, obtained from culture after CMV antigen stimulation. The receptors were sampled from a human donor in good health (CMV status not recorded). Some clones in this sample may be carry-over from other donors' samples.

Here the CDR3 DNA reads TGTGCCAGCAGCTTTTATAATGGAAACACCATATATTTT. Amino acid sequence: CASSFYNGNTIYF. The chain couples TRBV5-4 to TRBJ1-3, with D hard to call. Trimming left V 2 bases short and J 3 bases short, with 6 bases between. In germline, CDR1 is SGHNT, CDR2 YYREEE (reference sequence). CDR3 size: 13 residues. Looking up the rest from reference TRBV5-4 and TRBJ1-3 gives the full variable domain: ETGVTQSPTHLIKTRGQQVTLRCSSQSGHNTVSWYQQALGQGPQFIFQYYREEENGRGNFPPRFSGLQFPNYSSELNVNALELDDSALYLCASSFYNGNTIYFGEGSWLTVV.

The table lists this clonotype with a few counts. The V gene is TRBV28, the J gene TRBJ2-2; 9 nucleotides line up with TRBD2. The CDR3 loop spans 18 amino acids. J gave up 4 bases and V 5 bases, and 14 bases lay outside the gene matches. CDR1 is MDHEN, CDR2 SYDVKM, per germline. CDR3 DNA sequence: TGTGCCAGCAGTCCGGTCCACCTAGCGGGGAAACCCACCGGGGAGCTGTTTTTT. Translation gives CASSPVHLAGKPTGELFF.

This clonotype was recorded many times. This chain uses TRBV24-1 with TRBJ2-2; 9 bases map to TRBD1. The germline V gene encodes CDR1 KGHDR and CDR2 SFDVKD. With 4 bases clipped from V and 2 bases from J, the junction kept 10 bases outside the gene matches. The CDR3 consists of 18 residues. The CDR3, as DNA: TGTGCCACCAGTGACCCGACCTCGGACAGGGGAAACACCGGGGAGCTGTTTTTT. Its protein is CATSDPTSDRGNTGELFF.

The chain uses TRBV27 and TRBJ2-7; TRBD2 is a possible D gene (6 bases). The CDR3 spans 14 residues. Per germline, CDR1 MNHEY and CDR2 SMNVEV (reference sequence). The germline V and J ends were trimmed by 6 bases and 3 bases, with 15 bases remaining between them. The CDR3 region is CASRSVTGVYEQYF. The CDR3 DNA reads TGTGCCAGCAGGTCGGTTACGGGGGTCTACGAGCAGTACTTC.

J is TRBJ2-2 and V is TRBV7-2, with 7 bases matching TRBD1. The CDR3 length is 15 residues. The germline V gene has CDR1 SGHTA and CDR2 FQGNSA. V was clipped by 1 base and J by 6 bases; unmatched bases: 5. CDR3 loop: CASSLDRGSAGELFF. CDR3 DNA sequence: TGTGCCAGCAGCTTAGACAGGGGTTCTGCCGGGGAGCTGTTTTTT.

This clonotype was observed a handful of times. The genes are TRBV12-3 or TRBV12-4 and TRBJ1-5, with D possibly matching TRBD1 (5 bases). CDR3 length: 14 residues. The germline V and J ends were trimmed by 6 bases and 9 bases, with 18 bases remaining between them. The CDR3 region has the DNA TGTGCCAGCAGCGATGGGGACGGCGCAGGGCCCCAGCATTTT. It codes for CASSDGDGAGPQHF.

The CDR3 nucleotides are TGTGCCAGCATCCGGGACAGGGCTGGCGCTGAAGCTTTCTTT. Its translation: CASIRDRAGAEAFF. The gene calls are TRBV7-2 and TRBJ1-1, with TRBD1 matching over 9 bases. This CDR3 has 14 amino acids. The V segment lost 7 bases and the J segment 6 bases; nucleotides outside the gene matches: 9. Germline CDR1 SGHTA, CDR2 FQGNSA.

The chain links TRBV27 to TRBJ1-1; D remains ambiguous. Trimming removed 3 bases at V and 5 bases at J, with 13 bases between. Germline assignment: CDR1 MNHEY and CDR2 SMNVEV (reference sequence). The CDR3 consists of 14 residues. CDR3 residues: CASSFDGGRTEAFF. The CDR3 DNA reads TGTGCCAGCAGTTTCGATGGCGGGAGGACTGAAGCTTTCTTT.

The V call is TRBV6-2 or TRBV6-3, the J call TRBJ2-3; possibly TRBD1 or TRBD2 for D (5 bases each). This CDR3 is 13 amino acids long. V gave up 7 bases and J gave up 4 bases, with 12 bases separating them. Per the germline V gene, CDR1 is MNHEY and CDR2 is SVGEGT. CDR3 amino acids: CASNPRDPDTQYF. In DNA form, the CDR3 reads TGTGCCAGCAACCCCAGGGACCCAGATACGCAGTATTTT.

V and J are TRBV7-9 and TRBJ2-7; D not certain. The CDR3 consists of 13 residues. The germline V gene has CDR1 SEHNR and CDR2 FQNEAQ (reference sequence). With 5 bases removed from V and 5 bases from J, the gap between germline ends came to 13 bases. The chain's CDR3 is CASSPRAFDEQYF. The CDR3 DNA reads as TGTGCCAGCAGCCCCCGCGCCTTCGACGAGCAGTACTTC.

This clonotype was seen a single time. Mismatch with germline at one junction end may stem from a read error. The J gene is TRBJ1-1, the V gene TRBV18; TRBD1 might be the D (5 bases). Germline values: CDR1 KGHSH, CDR2 LQKENI. This CDR3 spans 14 amino acids. CDR3 in amino acids: CASTPGHPNTEAFF. The CDR3, as DNA: TGTGCCAGCACACCCGGACATCCGAACACTGAAGCTTTCTTT.

This clonotype turned up a few times. The chain links TRBV11-2 to TRBJ2-1, with a possible D match to TRBD2 (6 bases). CDR1 is SGHAT, CDR2 FQNNGV, per germline. Trimming pared 4 bases from V and 7 bases from J, leaving 20 bases between. The CDR3 runs to 16 residues. The CDR3 DNA reads as TGTGCCAGCAGCTCAATTAACGGGAGAAGGCGAAATGAGCAGTTCTTC. This codes for CASSSINGRRRNEQFF.

This clonotype was seen many times. The chain uses TRBV7-8 and TRBJ2-5, with D possibly matching TRBD1 (5 bases). CDR3 size: 15 residues. The ends were cut back, 5 bases at V and 5 bases at J, with 18 bases in the middle. Germline loops: CDR1 SGHVS, CDR2 FQNEAQ. The CDR3, as DNA: TGTGCCAGCAGCACCGTGACAGAACTCCCCGAGACCCAGTACTTC. Amino acids: CASSTVTELPETQYF.

The V call is TRBV6-2 or TRBV6-3, the J call TRBJ1-5, with TRBD1 matching 8 bases. The ends lost 5 bases at V and 3 bases at J; junction bases unmatched: 9. The germline V gene encodes CDR1 MNHEY and CDR2 SVGEGT. The CDR3 contains 16 residues. This chain's CDR3 is CASSQRTGSVNQPQHF. For the CDR3, the DNA is TGTGCCAGCAGTCAACGGACAGGGTCCGTCAATCAGCCCCAGCATTTT.

This clonotype was observed a few times. The J gene is TRBJ1-2, the V gene TRBV7-9; no clear D gene. V shed 4 bases and J shed 1 base, with 22 bases lying between them. This CDR3 has 18 amino acids. CDR1 and CDR2 from the germline V gene are SEHNR and FQNEAQ (reference sequence). The CDR3 sequence: CASSSGSLGRQINYGYTF. CDR3 coding DNA: TGTGCCAGCAGCTCCGGCTCCCTCGGGCGACAAATTAACTATGGCTACACCTTC.

The V gene is TRBV7-6, the J gene TRBJ1-1; 8 bases are a match to TRBD1. J gave up 3 bases and V 5 bases, and 5 bases lay outside the gene matches. This CDR3 spans 14 amino acids. CDR1 SGHVS and CDR2 FNYEAQ come from the germline V gene. The CDR3 here is CASSQPGQDTEAFF. CDR3 nucleotides: TGTGCCAGCAGCCAACCGGGACAGGACACTGAAGCTTTCTTT.

This clonotype was found a few times. The chain carries TRBV11-2 and TRBJ2-7; D perhaps matches TRBD2 (6 bases). V was pared by 2 bases and J by 0 bases, with 14 bases between. Germline CDR1 reads SGHAT; CDR2 reads FQNNGV. The CDR3 is made up of 16 amino acids. The CDR3 coding sequence is TGTGCCAGCAGCTTAAGACTAGTCATCCGCTCCTACGAGCAGTACTTC. Translated: CASSLRLVIRSYEQYF.

This clonotype was counted only a few times. The chain is built from TRBV7-6 and TRBJ2-7, with TRBD2 identical over 8 bases. The CDR3 length is 15 residues. V dropped 7 bases and J dropped 5; count of bases not matched to a gene: 13. Germline-derived CDR1 and CDR2 are SGHVS and FNYEAQ. The CDR3 sequence is CASNTRGGRSHEQYF. Written as DNA, the CDR3 is TGTGCCAGCAACACCCGCGGGGGGCGAAGCCACGAGCAGTACTTC.

The table lists this clonotype with many counts. The V and J genes are TRBV7-2 and TRBJ2-1, with D perhaps assigned TRBD1 or TRBD2 (5 bases each). This CDR3 is 12 amino acids long. The germline V gene has CDR1 SGHTA and CDR2 FQGNSA. Trimming stripped 11 bases from V and 5 bases from J, with 13 bases between. CDR3 in DNA: TGTGCCTCCCGGGGCGGTGACAATGAGCAGTTCTTC. Translating it yields CASRGGDNEQFF.

This clonotype was picked up one time. This chain joins TRBV10-2 and TRBJ2-5; D remains unclear. The V and J ends lost 6 bases and 5 bases respectively, with 16 bases between them. CDR1 and CDR2 (germline): WSHSY, SAAADI. The CDR3 is made up of 14 amino acids. The CDR3 nucleotides are TGCGCCAGCAGGGCCCTAGACTCCGGGGAGACCCAGTACTTC. It translates to CASRALDSGETQYF.

The chain combines TRBV25-1 with TRBJ1-4; 12 nucleotides align to TRBD1. The CDR3 has 16 residues. Looked up from germline, CDR1 is MGHDK and CDR2 is SYGVNS. After removal of 8 bases from V and 5 bases from J, the junction contained 9 bases not matched to a gene. CDR3 bases: TGTGCCAGCTCCCAGGGACAGGGGGCGGGGAATGAAAAACTGTTTTTT. Translation: CASSQGQGAGNEKLFF.

V gene TRBV4-1 combines with J gene TRBJ2-4, with D perhaps being TRBD1 or TRBD2 (5 bases each). The CDR3 has 14 residues. The germline CDR1 and CDR2 sequences are MGHRA and YSYEKL. V shed 4 bases and J shed 1 base, with 8 bases lying between them. The CDR3 DNA is TGCGCCAGCAGCCGACGGGACGCCAAAAACATTCAGTACTTC. Translating gives CASSRRDAKNIQYF.

The chain carries TRBV2 and TRBJ2-7; D remains ambiguous. Trimming shortened V by 10 bases and J by 0 bases, and 13 bases separated the two germline ends. The CDR3 runs 13 residues. Germline CDR1 is SNHLY and CDR2 is FYNNEI. In DNA, the CDR3 is TGTGCCATCACCAGCCGACTCTCCTACGAGCAGTACTTC. Translated, it gives CAITSRLSYEQYF. The full variable domain, rest sourced from reference TRBV2 and TRBJ2-7, is EPEVTQTPSHQVTQMGQEVILRCVPISNHLYFYWYRQILGQKVEFLVSFYNNEISEKSEIFDDQFSVERPDGSNFTLKIRSTKLEDSAMYFCAITSRLSYEQYFGPGTRLTVT.